A single sample is the source of the 20 T cell receptor beta chains below, sequenced in a study of vaccination and CD4 T cells after COVID-19. The assay that was used to sequence DNA from cultured CD4+ T cells was the Oncomine TCR Beta short-read assay. The genomic DNA was obtained from cultured CD4+ T cells by extraction with the QIAamp micro DNA kit. MiXCR, applied by TCRdb to the PCR reads, yields one record per CDR3 protein. This sample has 8,500 to 13,000 distinct CDR3 sequences, with 25% to 30% found just once. What these receptors recognize is not known. Treatment reported: roughly 10-day PBMC culture with coronavirus spike peptide pools or control peptides (ViraFEST assay). During the years 2011-2018, before the COVID-19 pandemic, the unexposed donor's CD4+ T cells were collected. Source material: CD4+ T cells from blood, cultured in vitro. Receptors were obtained from a human donor in good health.

The V call is TRBV19, the J call TRBJ1-3, with D perhaps TRBD1 (5 bases). The CDR3 is 16 amino acids. V was cut by 3 bases and J by 0 bases, with 12 bases left in between. Germline V gene lookup returns CDR1 LNHDA and CDR2 SQIVND (reference sequence). CDR3 coding DNA: TGTGCCAGTAGTATCGGGGCAGCAGACTCTGGAAACACCATATATTTT. It yields the protein CASSIGAADSGNTIYF.

The sample holds a few counts of this clonotype. This chain joins TRBV25-1 and TRBJ1-1, with a weak D call TRBD1 (6 bases). The V and J ends lost 8 bases and 7 bases respectively, with 14 bases between them. The CDR3 is 12 amino acids. Germline V gene lookup returns CDR1 MGHDK and CDR2 SYGVNS. The CDR3 is CASVEGVGEAFF. The DNA for the CDR3 is TGTGCCAGCGTAGAGGGGGTAGGTGAAGCTTTCTTT.

This chain links TRBV30 with TRBJ1-5; 12 bases align to TRBD1. The CDR3 length is 15 residues. CDR1 and CDR2 from the germline V gene are GTSNPN and SVGIG (reference sequence). V shed 8 bases, J shed 6 bases, and the junction held 11 bases outside the gene matches. The CDR3 region has the DNA TGTGCCGCGGGACAGGGGGCTTGGGTAAGTCAGCCCCAGCATTTT. Its translation is CAAGQGAWVSQPQHF.

Only a few counts were recorded for this clonotype. The rearrangement joins TRBV11-2 to TRBJ2-3; D gene unclear. Trimming removed 0 bases from V and 5 bases from J, with 6 bases in between. Germline V CDR1 and CDR2: SGHAT, FQNNGV. The CDR3 has 13 amino acids. The CDR3 DNA reads TGTGCCAGCAGCTTAGAGAGGTTAGATACGCAGTATTTT. Translating gives CASSLERLDTQYF.

The V and J genes are TRBV5-1 and TRBJ2-5; D may be TRBD1 (6 bases). CDR1 is SGHRS, CDR2 YFSETQ, per germline. With 4 bases removed from V and 4 bases from J, the gap between germline ends came to 17 bases. The CDR3 spans 15 residues. DNA for the CDR3: TGCGCCAGCAGCCCCCCGATGACAGGCTCAGAGACCCAGTACTTC. Its protein is CASSPPMTGSETQYF.

The chain recombines TRBV5-1 with TRBJ2-7, with 9 bases that match TRBD1. Germline-derived CDR1 and CDR2 are SGHRS and YFSETQ. The CDR3 is 15 residues long. V lost 0 bases, J lost 0 bases, and 1 base stayed unmatched. CDR3 nucleotides: TGCGCCAGCAGCTTGGAGGGACAGGGCTCCTACGAGCAGTACTTC. It is translated as CASSLEGQGSYEQYF.

This clonotype was seen only a few times. The chain employs TRBV7-2 and TRBJ1-2; TRBD1 aligns across 9 bases. Germline V gene lookup returns CDR1 SGHTA and CDR2 FQGNSA. Trimming took 7 bases from V and 2 from J; bases not matched to a gene: 5. The CDR3 runs to 14 residues. The CDR3 protein is CASTRDRVNYGYTF. CDR3 coding DNA: TGTGCCAGCACCCGGGACAGGGTGAACTATGGCTACACCTTC.

The chain has TRBV11-2 and TRBJ2-5; D is tentatively TRBD1 or TRBD2 (5 bases each). The CDR3 is 15 residues long. V was pared by 5 bases and J by 3 bases, with 16 bases between. CDR1 SGHAT and CDR2 FQNNGV come from the germline V gene. The CDR3 loop reads CASSPGTLSKETQYF. DNA for the CDR3: TGTGCCAGCAGCCCCGGGACCTTAAGCAAAGAGACCCAGTACTTC.

This clonotype was seen a few times. V is TRBV6-1 and J is TRBJ1-1; D possibly corresponds to TRBD1 (6 bases). In germline, CDR1 is MNHNS, CDR2 SASEGT. CDR3 length: 15 amino acids. Deletions cut 6 bases from V and 5 bases from J, with 19 bases between. This chain's CDR3 is CASSPAGGGATEAFF. As DNA, the CDR3 is TGTGCCAGCAGCCCCGCCGGTGGGGGCGCGACTGAAGCTTTCTTT.

This clonotype has more than one count but fewer than ten. This chain links TRBV20-1 with TRBJ2-5, with 8 bases that match TRBD2. The trim removed 5 bases at V and 7 bases at J, leaving 12 bases unmatched. The germline gives CDR1 DFQATT, CDR2 SNEGSKA (reference sequence). The CDR3 sequence is 14 residues long. DNA of the CDR3: TGCAGTGCTGGCCAGGCTAGCGGGCCGGGGACCCAGTACTTC. Protein product: CSAGQASGPGTQYF.

This clonotype was counted a few times. V gene TRBV7-3 combines with J gene TRBJ2-3, with D uncertain. CDR1 is SGHTA and CDR2 is FQGTGA in the germline V gene. The CDR3 is 13 amino acids. With 2 bases removed from V and 6 bases from J, the gap between germline ends came to 9 bases. Here the CDR3 reads CASSLVPLDTQYF. The CDR3 DNA reads as TGTGCCAGCAGCTTAGTCCCTCTGGATACGCAGTATTTT.

A note on this clonotype: Here the CDR3 omits its conserved ending phenylalanine or tryptophan, so a read error is the likely source. The CDR3 loop is CASSPGRDPETQYS. DNA for the CDR3: TGTGCCAGCAGCCCTGGAAGGGATCCGGAGACCCAGTACTCC. The chain uses TRBV11-1 and TRBJ2-5; D unclear. Trimming removed 5 bases from V and 5 bases from J, with 15 bases in between. This CDR3 region has 14 residues. Germline CDR1 reads SGHAT; CDR2 reads FQDESV (reference sequence).

This clonotype was detected a few times. The rearrangement uses TRBV6-2 or TRBV6-3 and TRBJ2-7, with 10 bases fitting TRBD1. The CDR3 covers 15 residues. With 5 bases clipped from V and 3 bases from J, the junction kept 7 bases outside the gene matches. The germline CDR1 and CDR2 sequences are MNHEY and SVGEGT. The CDR3 is CASSPAGTGDYEQYF. CDR3 nucleotides: TGTGCCAGCAGTCCCGCCGGGACAGGGGACTACGAGCAGTACTTC.

V and J are TRBV6-2 or TRBV6-3 and TRBJ1-2; no clear D gene. From germline, CDR1 is MNHEY and CDR2 SVGEGT. Trimming removed 2 bases from V and 0 bases from J, with 10 bases in between. This CDR3 contains 15 residues. Here the CDR3 reads CASSYRQTTNYGYTF. DNA for the CDR3: TGTGCCAGCAGTTACCGGCAGACTACTAACTATGGCTACACCTTC.

This clonotype has a handful of counts. CDR3 sequence: CASSETGRSTDTQYF. CDR3 DNA: TGTGCCAGCAGCGAAACAGGGAGGAGCACAGATACGCAGTATTTT. This chain connects TRBV7-3 to TRBJ2-3; D may match TRBD1 or TRBD2 (6 bases each). CDR1 and CDR2 (germline): SGHTA, FQGTGA. The CDR3 has 15 residues. V shed 5 bases and J shed 0 bases, with 12 bases lying between them.

This clonotype appeared once. J is TRBJ2-5 and V is TRBV12-3 or TRBV12-4, with D hard to call. Trimming stripped 3 bases from V and 0 bases from J, with 5 bases between. The CDR3 spans 13 residues. Here the CDR3 reads CASSFQNQETQYF. The CDR3 region has the DNA TGTGCCAGCAGTTTCCAGAACCAAGAGACCCAGTACTTC.

The CDR3 loop is CASSSPREPYGYTF. The CDR3 coding sequence is TGTGCCAGCAGCTCCCCCAGGGAGCCCTATGGCTACACCTTC. The chain combines TRBV6-2 or TRBV6-3 with TRBJ1-2, with a possible D match to TRBD1 (5 bases). The CDR3 spans 14 residues. V was clipped by 6 bases and J by 4 bases, with 15 bases between them. Germline V gene sequence: CDR1 MNHEY, CDR2 SVGEGT.

This clonotype was seen a few times. In nucleotides, the CDR3 is TGTGCCAGCAGCTTAGTGGACTATGGCTACACCTTC. The encoded protein is CASSLVDYGYTF. The genes are TRBV7-9 and TRBJ1-2; D unclear. The V gene's germline CDR1 is SEHNR and CDR2 FQNEAQ (reference sequence). The CDR3 extends over 12 amino acids. Trimming stripped 1 base from V and 3 bases from J, with 3 bases between.

This clonotype occurred a few times. The chain links TRBV19 to TRBJ2-1; TRBD2 aligns across 8 bases. The CDR3 runs to 13 residues. Germline lookup yields CDR1 LNHDA and CDR2 SQIVND (reference sequence). J lost 7 bases, V lost 6 bases, and 5 bases had no gene match. CDR3: CASSSGRGNEQFF. CDR3 nucleotides: TGTGCCAGTAGCAGCGGGAGAGGGAATGAGCAGTTCTTC.

This clonotype is labeled as medium-sized (0.01 to 0.1%). V gene TRBV7-2 combines with J gene TRBJ1-2, with 8 bases aligning to TRBD1. V shed 5 bases and J 4 bases; nucleotides not matched to a gene: 6. In germline, CDR1 is SGHTA, CDR2 FQGNSA. CDR3 length: 14 amino acids. The CDR3 nucleotides are TGTGCCAGCAGCCGCGGACAGGGACTCTATGGCTACACCTTC. Translation: CASSRGQGLYGYTF.